A single sample is the source of the 28 T cell receptor beta chains below, sequenced in a study of shared T cell receptors in the human thymus. Clones were sequenced by immunoSEQ multiplex PCR, and TCRdb holds only the in-frame ones, with some missing. The sample contains 630,000 or so clones, 70% to 90% of which appear only once. These same records also appear under a second study, on human thymus T cells.

The specimen was thymocytes. The receptors derive from a boy under two years old with a congenital heart defect.

The CDR3 region has the DNA TGTGCCAGCAGCACAGGGGGCGCGGGTGGCTACACCTTC. This gives the protein CASSTGGAGGYTF. The chain couples TRBV5-4 to TRBJ1-2; TRBD1 matches at 9 bases. V was clipped by 4 bases and J by 7 bases; unmatched bases: 5. The CDR3 extends over 13 amino acids. The germline CDR1 and CDR2 sequences are SGHNT and YYREEE (reference sequence).

V is TRBV5-6 and J is TRBJ1-5, with D possibly matching TRBD1 (6 bases). The germline CDR1 and CDR2 sequences are SGHDT and YYEEEE. Trimming stripped 1 base from V and 5 bases from J, with 13 bases between. The CDR3 sequence is 15 residues long. The CDR3 region has the DNA TGTGCCAGCAGCTTGAGGACAGAGGGACATCAGCCCCAGCATTTT. It codes for CASSLRTEGHQPQHF.

The chain couples TRBV29-1 to TRBJ2-1, with 8 bases fitting TRBD2. The CDR3 is 15 amino acids. Germline assignment: CDR1 SQVTM and CDR2 ANQGSEA. The V and J ends lost 2 bases and 8 bases, in that order; junction bases with no gene match: 11. The CDR3 nucleotides read TGCAGCGTTGAAATTGGTAGCGGGAAGGGCCATGAGCAGTTCTTC. Its translation is CSVEIGSGKGHEQFF.

The rearrangement uses TRBV5-6 and TRBJ2-7; D may be TRBD1 (5 bases). The germline V gene has CDR1 SGHDT and CDR2 YYEEEE. V was shortened by 4 bases and J by 3 bases, with 17 bases between the two germline ends. This CDR3 region has 15 residues. CDR3 region: CASSASRVAYYEQYF. CDR3 bases: TGTGCCAGCAGCGCATCCAGGGTAGCCTACTACGAGCAGTACTTC.

This rearrangement joins TRBV28 to TRBJ2-5; D not certain. Trimming left V 2 bases short and J 5 bases short, with 6 bases between. Per the germline V gene, CDR1 is MDHEN and CDR2 is SYDVKM. CDR3 length: 12 residues. The CDR3 DNA follows: TGTGCCAGCAGTTTACCCGGGGAGACCCAGTACTTC. It specifies CASSLPGETQYF.

This rearrangement joins TRBV13 to TRBJ2-3, with 8 nucleotides matching TRBD2. CDR1 and CDR2 from the germline V gene are PRHDT and FYEKMQ (reference sequence). The CDR3 covers 17 residues. V was pared by 4 bases and J by 0 bases, with 9 bases of the junction left unmatched. The chain's CDR3 is CASSSRVASGSTDTQYF. For the CDR3, the DNA is TGTGCCAGCAGCTCCCGTGTGGCTAGCGGGAGCACAGATACGCAGTATTTT.

The chain is built from TRBV5-4 and TRBJ1-2, with D hard to call. The CDR3 length is 16 residues. From germline, CDR1 is SGHNT and CDR2 YYREEE (reference sequence). V dropped 1 base and J dropped 0 bases, with 13 bases sitting between them. CDR3 loop: CASSLKTGKANYGYTF. As DNA, the CDR3 is TGTGCCAGCAGCTTGAAGACGGGAAAAGCTAACTATGGCTACACCTTC.

The chain combines TRBV28 with TRBJ1-2; 7 nucleotides line up with TRBD1. The CDR3 sequence is 13 residues long. The germline V gene has CDR1 MDHEN and CDR2 SYDVKM. The J segment lost 2 bases and the V segment lost 4 bases, leaving 1 base of the junction unmatched. The CDR3 sequence is CASSSTGNYGYTF. CDR3 nucleotides: TGTGCCAGCAGTTCGACAGGGAACTATGGCTACACCTTC.

The gene calls are TRBV6-6 and TRBJ2-5; possible D gene TRBD1, 6 bases. Trimming stripped 0 bases from V and 6 bases from J, with 14 bases between. The germline V gene has CDR1 MNHNY and CDR2 SVGAGI (reference sequence). The length of the CDR3 is 15 residues. CDR3 protein: CASSYSWTDRKTQYF. CDR3 nucleotides: TGTGCCAGCAGTTACTCCTGGACAGACCGAAAGACCCAGTACTTC.

This clone was recorded once. The chain combines TRBV6-1 with TRBJ1-5; 8 nucleotides agree with TRBD1. In germline, CDR1 is MNHNS, CDR2 SASEGT. Unmatched junction bases numbered 3, after V lost 6 bases and J lost 5 bases. The CDR3 totals 13 residues. DNA of the CDR3: TGTGCCAGCAGAGGGACAGGCGATCAGCCCCAGCATTTT. Translation gives CASRGTGDQPQHF.

Turning to this clone: One end of the junction is discordant with germline, which a read error may explain. The rearrangement uses TRBV18 and TRBJ2-3, with 13 bases that match TRBD2. The CDR3 extends over 18 amino acids. Germline lookup yields CDR1 KGHSH and CDR2 LQKENI. CDR3 sequence reads: CASSRTSGRAGCTNTQYF. CDR3 in DNA: TGTGCCAGCTCACGCACTAGCGGGAGGGCCGGGTGCACAAATACGCAGTATTTT.

J is TRBJ2-5 and V is TRBV5-1, with a possible D match to TRBD2 (7 bases). This CDR3 region has 17 residues. CDR1 and CDR2 from the germline V gene are SGHRS and YFSETQ. V was pared by 0 bases and J by 0 bases, with 15 bases between. In DNA, the CDR3 is TGCGCCAGCAGCTTGGAGGGAGGGGGGCGTTACCAAGAGACCCAGTACTTC. Protein sequence: CASSLEGGGRYQETQYF.

V is TRBV7-8 and J is TRBJ2-7, with 8 bases identical to TRBD1. Germline V gene lookup returns CDR1 SGHVS and CDR2 FQNEAQ. Trimming cost V 3 bases and J 3 bases; bases outside gene matches: 4. This CDR3 contains 14 residues. Here the CDR3 DNA reads TGTGCCAGCAGCTTTGACAGGGGTAGCTACGAGCAGTACTTC. The encoded protein is CASSFDRGSYEQYF. Full variable domain (outside the CDR3, taken from reference TRBV7-8 and TRBJ2-7): GAGVSQSPRYKVAKRGQDVALRCDPISGHVSLFWYQQALGQGPEFLTYFQNEAQLDKSGLPSDRFFAERPEGSVSTLKIQRTQQEDSAVYLCASSFDRGSYEQYFGPGTRLTVT.

This clone occurred once. This sequence joins TRBV5-4 and TRBJ2-7; 11 bases agree with TRBD1. From germline, CDR1 is SGHNT and CDR2 YYREEE (reference sequence). CDR3 length: 16 residues. The ends lost 3 bases at V and 0 bases at J; junction bases unmatched: 5. CDR3 sequence (DNA): TGTGCCAGCAGCTGGGACAGGGGGATTGGCTCCTACGAGCAGTACTTC. Translation: CASSWDRGIGSYEQYF. Together with reference TRBV5-4 and TRBJ2-7, the CDR3 gives the full variable domain: ETGVTQSPTHLIKTRGQQVTLRCSSQSGHNTVSWYQQALGQGPQFIFQYYREEENGRGNFPPRFSGLQFPNYSSELNVNALELDDSALYLCASSWDRGIGSYEQYFGPGTRLTVT.

V usage is TRBV5-1 and J usage is TRBJ2-3; 11 positions match TRBD2. Germline V gene data show CDR1 as SGHRS and CDR2 as YFSETQ. CDR3 size: 15 residues. The ends lost 5 bases at V and 2 bases at J; junction bases unmatched: 4. CDR3 in amino acids: CASSLSGGATDTQYF. The CDR3 DNA sequence: TGCGCCAGCAGTCTTAGCGGGGGGGCCACAGATACGCAGTATTTT.

The chain combines TRBV14 with TRBJ1-1; 7 nucleotides align to TRBD1. This CDR3 contains 14 residues. Germline trimming cut 6 bases from V and 3 bases from J; bases unmatched to any gene: 7. In germline, CDR1 is SGHDN, CDR2 FVKESK. The CDR3 reads CASSGTGADTEAFF. CDR3 coding DNA: TGTGCCAGCAGTGGAACAGGGGCGGACACTGAAGCTTTCTTT.

This chain connects TRBV27 to TRBJ1-6, with D perhaps TRBD1 (6 bases). This CDR3 comprises 16 residues. The ends were cut back, 3 bases at V and 7 bases at J, with 16 bases in the middle. Germline V gene lookup returns CDR1 MNHEY and CDR2 SMNVEV (reference sequence). CDR3: CASSLRGPRWNSPLHF. CDR3 nucleotide sequence: TGTGCCAGCAGTTTGCGGGGGCCCCGGTGGAATTCACCCCTCCACTTT.

The gene calls are TRBV6-1 and TRBJ2-1, with 8 bases identical to TRBD2. V was clipped by 5 bases and J by 14 bases; unmatched bases: 11. CDR1 and CDR2 from the germline V gene are MNHNS and SASEGT. CDR3 length: 13 amino acids. In DNA form, the CDR3 reads TGTGCCAGCAGTCCCGGGACTAGTGGTCTAGAGTTCTTC. It encodes CASSPGTSGLEFF.

The rearrangement links TRBV29-1 to TRBJ1-1, with TRBD1 identical over 11 bases. The CDR3 covers 14 residues. Germline loops: CDR1 SQVTM, CDR2 ANQGSEA. The V and J ends lost 4 bases and 0 bases, in that order; junction bases with no gene match: 1. This CDR3 reads CSVGTGGMNTEAFF. CDR3 in DNA: TGCAGCGTTGGGACAGGGGGCATGAACACTGAAGCTTTCTTT.

The chain has TRBV5-5 and TRBJ2-3; 12 nucleotides align to TRBD2. Germline V CDR1 and CDR2: SGHKS, YYEKEE (reference sequence). The CDR3 has 17 residues. Trimming took 0 bases from V and 6 from J; bases not matched to a gene: 8. The CDR3 sequence is CASSLGLAGAVRDTQYF. The CDR3 bases are TGTGCCAGCAGCTTGGGACTAGCGGGAGCGGTACGGGATACGCAGTATTTT.

Comment on this clone: The same CDR3 arises from other DNA sequences in this sample as well. This chain joins TRBV4-3 and TRBJ2-2; 12 positions match TRBD1. V lost 4 bases and J lost 1; bases outside the gene matches: 13. CDR1 is LGHNA, CDR2 YSLEER, per germline. The CDR3 runs 20 residues. The CDR3 loop is CASSPHARDRGRVNTGELFF. In DNA form, the CDR3 reads TGCGCCAGCAGCCCCCACGCCCGGGACAGGGGGCGCGTGAACACCGGGGAGCTGTTTTTT.

The V gene is TRBV7-8, the J gene TRBJ2-7, with TRBD2 matching over 8 bases. Unmatched junction bases numbered 12, after V lost 1 base and J lost 4 bases. CDR3 length: 17 amino acids. Per the germline V gene, CDR1 is SGHVS and CDR2 is FQNEAQ. Written as DNA, the CDR3 is TGTGCCAGCAGCTTAGTCCCGGGGGGGCCGGGTAGGTACGAGCAGTACTTC. It is translated as CASSLVPGGPGRYEQYF.

With regard to this clone: The junction shows a germline mismatch at one end, possibly a read error. This chain joins TRBV27 and TRBJ1-6; possible D gene TRBD1, 5 bases. Germline assignment: CDR1 MNHEY and CDR2 SMNVEV (reference sequence). This CDR3 is 13 amino acids long. CDR3 region: CASSSQSGDALIF. The CDR3 bases are TGTGCCAGCAGTTCTCAATCGGGGGATGCTCTAATCTTT.

This rearrangement joins TRBV4-3 to TRBJ2-7; possibly TRBD1 for D (5 bases). Trimming pared 2 bases from V and 3 bases from J, leaving 14 bases between. The CDR3 totals 15 residues. Germline V gene lookup returns CDR1 LGHNA and CDR2 YSLEER. CDR3 region: CASSQREGQFYEQYF. The CDR3 nucleotides read TGCGCCAGCAGCCAAAGGGAAGGACAATTCTACGAGCAGTACTTC.

This clone was recorded only once. The V gene is TRBV7-2, the J gene TRBJ1-2; D is unclear. CDR1 is SGHTA, CDR2 FQGNSA, per germline. CDR3 size: 16 residues. The germline V and J ends were trimmed by 0 bases and 0 bases, with 11 bases remaining between them. CDR3 coding DNA: TGTGCCAGCAGCTTAGCGCTCAGAAAAACTAACTATGGCTACACCTTC. Protein product: CASSLALRKTNYGYTF. The full variable domain, in which reference TRBV7-2 and TRBJ1-2 provide the parts outside the CDR3, is GAGVSQSPSNKVTEKGKDVELRCDPISGHTALYWYRQSLGQGLEFLIYFQGNSAPDKSGLPSDRFSAERTGGSVSTLTIQRTQQEDSAVYLCASSLALRKTNYGYTFGSGTRLTVV.

The chain joins TRBV19 to TRBJ2-1, with D perhaps matching TRBD1 (6 bases). The CDR3 contains 15 residues. Germline V CDR1 and CDR2: LNHDA, SQIVND (reference sequence). Trimming stripped 3 bases from V and 2 bases from J, with 11 bases between. The CDR3 DNA sequence: TGTGCCAGTAGTATGGGACAACGGCCCTACAATGAGCAGTTCTTC. It is translated as CASSMGQRPYNEQFF.

V gene TRBV15 combines with J gene TRBJ1-2, with D maybe TRBD1 (6 bases). Germline-derived CDR1 and CDR2 are LNHNV and YYDKDF (reference sequence). V was cut by 3 bases and J by 6 bases, with 17 bases left in between. This CDR3 has 15 amino acids. The CDR3 sequence is CATSSLHNRVNGYTF. CDR3 coding DNA: TGTGCCACCAGCAGCCTCCATAACAGGGTAAATGGCTACACCTTC.

The chain has TRBV28 and TRBJ2-3; 9 bases are a match to TRBD2. The CDR3 has 18 residues. J gave up 3 bases and V 8 bases, and 18 bases lay outside the gene matches. Germline V CDR1 and CDR2: MDHEN, SYDVKM. CDR3 sequence (DNA): TGTGCCAGCCAGAATTGGATAGCGGGGGCGCCGGTTACAGATACGCAGTATTTT. This translates into CASQNWIAGAPVTDTQYF.